The 18 T cell receptor beta chains below all came from one sample that was sequenced in a study of T cell responses to AZD1222 COVID-19 vaccine. Sequenced by immunoSEQ multiplex PCR; TCRdb stores in-frame clones only, minus some. The sample lists about 42,000 clones, around 88% occurring once. Sequencing used peripheral blood, obtained 28 days after the second AZD1222 dose. These receptors all come from an adult who received the AZD1222 COVID-19 vaccine.

This chain uses TRBV10-3 with TRBJ1-3; D remains ambiguous. The CDR3 is 13 amino acids. Germline V CDR1 and CDR2: ENHRY, SYGVKD. V gave up 6 bases and J gave up 1 base, with 7 bases separating them. CDR3 sequence reads: CAIRTTSGNTIYF. The CDR3 nucleotides read TGTGCCATCAGGACGACGTCTGGAAACACCATATATTTT.

The chain is built from TRBV19 and TRBJ2-2, with TRBD2 identical over 15 bases. Germline trimming cut 3 bases from V and 8 bases from J; bases unmatched to any gene: 13. The CDR3 has 19 amino acids. Per the germline V gene, CDR1 is LNHDA and CDR2 is SQIVND (reference sequence). As DNA, the CDR3 is TGTGCCAGTAGTATTTCAGGCTCAGGACTAGCGGGAGGGCCGGGGGAGCTGTTTTTT. Residues: CASSISGSGLAGGPGELFF.

The chain has TRBV7-8 and TRBJ2-5; no reliable D call. Per germline, CDR1 SGHVS and CDR2 FQNEAQ. The CDR3 extends over 13 amino acids. V was cut by 6 bases and J by 5 bases, with 13 bases left in between. Here the CDR3 DNA reads TGTGCCAGCAGGGAAGGGATGGTCGAGACCCAGTACTTC. Residues: CASREGMVETQYF. Based on the CDR3 plus reference TRBV7-8 and TRBJ2-5, the full variable domain is GAGVSQSPRYKVAKRGQDVALRCDPISGHVSLFWYQQALGQGPEFLTYFQNEAQLDKSGLPSDRFFAERPEGSVSTLKIQRTQQEDSAVYLCASREGMVETQYFGPGTRLLVL.

A note on this clone: The sample holds other DNA sequences that translate to the same CDR3. V is TRBV5-1 and J is TRBJ1-5; D gene ambiguous. The CDR3 totals 13 residues. Trimming pared 2 bases from V and 3 bases from J, leaving 6 bases between. Looked up from germline, CDR1 is SGHRS and CDR2 is YFSETQ. The CDR3 spells CASSLGANQPQHF. For the CDR3, the DNA is TGCGCCAGCAGCTTAGGCGCCAATCAGCCCCAGCATTTT. Full variable domain (rest looked up from reference TRBV5-1 and TRBJ1-5): KAGVTQTPRYLIKTRGQQVTLSCSPISGHRSVSWYQQTPGQGLQFLFEYFSETQRNKGNFPGRFSGRQFSNSRSEMNVSTLELGDSALYLCASSLGANQPQHFGDGTRLSIL.

The chain links TRBV6-4 to TRBJ1-6; D possibly corresponds to TRBD1 (6 bases). V lost 7 bases and J 9 bases, leaving 16 bases between the germline ends. CDR3 length: 14 amino acids. Germline V lookup: CDR1 MRHNA, CDR2 SNTAGT. The CDR3 sequence: CASNPTGGGSPLHF. The DNA for the CDR3 is TGTGCCAGCAACCCGACAGGTGGGGGTTCACCCCTCCACTTT.

The V call is TRBV11-2, the J call TRBJ2-1; 11 nucleotides align to TRBD2. With V trimmed by 5 bases and J by 10 bases, 10 bases remained unmatched. In germline, CDR1 is SGHAT, CDR2 FQNNGV. The CDR3 has 15 residues. The DNA of the CDR3 is TGTGCCAGCAGCACCACTAGCGGGGGCTGGTGGGAGCAGTTCTTC. It specifies CASSTTSGGWWEQFF.

The chain recombines TRBV6-1 with TRBJ1-5, with unresolved D. V lost 2 bases to trimming and J lost 4 bases, with 6 bases between them. Germline V gene data show CDR1 as MNHNS and CDR2 as SASEGT. This CDR3 comprises 13 residues. CDR3 coding DNA: TGTGCCAGCAGTGAACTTCCGAATCAGCCCCAGCATTTT. Translating it yields CASSELPNQPQHF.

The V and J genes are TRBV5-6 and TRBJ1-1; 11 bases fit TRBD1. CDR3 length equals 17 residues. Germline V lookup: CDR1 SGHDT, CDR2 YYEEEE. V shed 4 bases and J 4 bases; nucleotides not matched to a gene: 12. CDR3 protein: CASSPGTGGWFGTEAFF. The CDR3 bases are TGTGCCAGCAGCCCCGGGACAGGGGGGTGGTTTGGCACTGAAGCTTTCTTT.

The CDR3 sequence: CASSEKTGGEDEQYF. In nucleotides, the CDR3 is TGCGCCAGCAGCGAAAAGACAGGGGGGGAGGACGAGCAGTACTTC. The genes are TRBV5-1 and TRBJ2-7; 9 bases align to TRBD1. The germline CDR1 and CDR2 sequences are SGHRS and YFSETQ. The CDR3 contains 15 residues. V was clipped by 4 bases and J by 5 bases; unmatched bases: 10.

This chain uses TRBV7-9 with TRBJ2-7, with 8 bases aligning to TRBD1. This CDR3 is built from 14 residues. With V trimmed by 5 bases and J by 5 bases, 8 bases remained unmatched. The germline V gene encodes CDR1 SEHNR and CDR2 FQNEAQ (reference sequence). The CDR3 DNA reads as TGTGCCAGCAGCGGCCGGACAGGGAACAACGAGCAGTACTTC. This sequence encodes CASSGRTGNNEQYF.

The chain links TRBV7-9 to TRBJ1-1; 9 bases align to TRBD1. The CDR3 runs 13 residues. The ends lost 5 bases at V and 7 bases at J; junction bases unmatched: 5. Per the germline V gene, CDR1 is SEHNR and CDR2 is FQNEAQ (reference sequence). The CDR3 bases are TGTGCCAGCAGCCTAGGGACAGGGAATGAAGCTTTCTTT. Protein product: CASSLGTGNEAFF. The whole variable domain, remainder taken from reference TRBV7-9 and TRBJ1-1, is DTGVSQNPRHKITKRGQNVTFRCDPISEHNRLYWYRQTLGQGPEFLTYFQNEAQLEKSRLLSDRFSAERPKGSFSTLEIQRTEQGDSAMYLCASSLGTGNEAFFGQGTRLTVV.

The chain carries TRBV3-1 (or the pseudogene TRBV3-2) and TRBJ1-1; TRBD1 matches 7 bases. This CDR3 is 15 amino acids long. Germline V gene lookup returns CDR1 LGHDT and CDR2 YNNKEL (reference sequence). V gave up 1 base and J gave up 6 bases; unmatched junction bases: 8. The CDR3 loop reads CASSQGTGDRAEAFF. The DNA of the CDR3 is TGTGCCAGCAGCCAAGGAACAGGGGATCGGGCTGAAGCTTTCTTT.

The V gene is TRBV19, the J gene TRBJ1-1; the D is unclear. This CDR3 spans 9 amino acids. Germline lookup yields CDR1 LNHDA and CDR2 SQIVND (reference sequence). Trimming took 10 bases from V and 10 from J, leaving 10 bases between them. The CDR3 loop reads CATSLPAFF. The CDR3 DNA reads as TGTGCCACTAGCTTGCCAGCTTTCTTT.

The chain combines TRBV29-1 with TRBJ2-3; 9 bases are shared with TRBD2. The germline CDR1 and CDR2 sequences are SQVTM and ANQGSEA. This CDR3 has 14 residues. The V gene end was trimmed by 5 bases and the J gene end by 7 bases; junction bases not matched to a gene: 10. The CDR3, as DNA: TGCAGCGTTTCTTATAGCGGGAGAGGAAATACGCAGTATTTT. Amino acids: CSVSYSGRGNTQYF.

This clone has just a few counts. The chain uses TRBV18 and TRBJ2-2; D remains ambiguous. V lost 0 bases, J lost 4 bases, and 9 bases lay in between. The germline gives CDR1 KGHSH, CDR2 LQKENI. The CDR3 contains 15 residues. The CDR3 sequence: CASSPPSRTTGELFF. As DNA, the CDR3 is TGTGCCAGCTCACCACCGAGCAGGACCACCGGGGAGCTGTTTTTT. The full variable domain, its missing parts supplied by reference TRBV18 and TRBJ2-2, is NAGVMQNPRHLVRRRGQEARLRCSPMKGHSHVYWYRQLPEEGLKFMVYLQKENIIDESGMPKERFSAEFPKEGPSILRIQQVVRGDSAAYFCASSPPSRTTGELFFGEGSRLTVL.

This chain links TRBV3-1 (or the pseudogene TRBV3-2) with TRBJ2-7; D is ambiguous. CDR3 length equals 14 residues. CDR1 LGHDT and CDR2 YNNKEL come from the germline V gene (reference sequence). The V end lost 5 bases, the J end lost 4 bases, and 15 bases lay between the germline ends. The CDR3 sequence is CASSWTQKEYEQYF. The CDR3 DNA is TGTGCCAGCAGCTGGACCCAAAAAGAGTACGAGCAGTACTTC.

The chain has TRBV19 and TRBJ2-7; tentatively, D is TRBD2 (6 bases). Germline V CDR1 and CDR2: LNHDA, SQIVND (reference sequence). Trimming pared 5 bases from V and 3 bases from J, leaving 14 bases between. The CDR3 contains 14 residues. Here the CDR3 DNA reads TGTGCCAGTAGTGTCGGGAGTACGGTCTACGAGCAGTACTTC. Translating it yields CASSVGSTVYEQYF.

The chain is built from TRBV18 and TRBJ2-2; tentatively, D is TRBD2 (5 bases). V lost 6 bases, J lost 6 bases, and 14 bases lay in between. Germline loops: CDR1 KGHSH, CDR2 LQKENI. The CDR3 consists of 14 residues. CDR3 sequence (DNA): TGTGCCAGCTCGCCCCTGAGGGCTCCCGGGGAGCTGTTTTTT. Translated: CASSPLRAPGELFF.